The count of the clone carrying this TCR beta chain is one. The antigen remains unidentified. The sequenced template was cDNA made from the entire isolated RNA. Here immunoSEQ multiplex PCR was the method, and the copy in TCRdb shows in-frame clones only, minus some. This sample carries 640,000 or so clones, roughly 13% of them seen once, and the ten largest clones take 0.035% to 0.045%. The sample is drawn from a study of beta chain features in type 1 diabetes. Overall study results and limits: Healthy donors had naive, central memory and Treg TCRB repertoires that appeared less similar than those seen among patients. TCRB CDR3s from Type 1 diabetes patients were moderately but significantly shorter in all four CD4+ subsets.

CDR1 LGHNA and CDR2 YNFKEQ come from the germline V gene. V gave up 0 bases and J gave up 2 bases, with 14 bases separating them. The CDR3 is made up of 16 amino acids. The material sequenced was naive CD4+ T cells from blood. The chain uses TRBV4-2 and TRBJ2-7; possibly TRBD2 for D (6 bases). This sequence was found in a young man with type 1 diabetes. CDR3 sequence reads: CASSQDRGGSPYEQYF. In nucleotides, the CDR3 is TGTGCCAGCAGCCAAGACCGTGGAGGGTCTCCCTACGAGCAGTACTTC.